The 18 T cell receptor beta chains below were found in one sample sequenced in a study of T cell responses to AZD1222 COVID-19 vaccine. Sequencing was performed with immunoSEQ multiplex PCR; in TCRdb, only in-frame clones are kept and a portion is missing. The sample contains 140,000 or so clones, about 90% of which appear only once. The sample was peripheral blood, taken on day 0 of AZD1222 vaccination. Receptor source: an adult in good health.

The chain has TRBV28 and TRBJ1-1, with 7 bases identical to TRBD1. The germline V gene encodes CDR1 MDHEN and CDR2 SYDVKM. V dropped 5 bases and J dropped 4; count of bases not matched to a gene: 10. CDR3 length: 15 residues. For the CDR3, the DNA is TGTGCCAGCAGTCGAACCGGGACAGTGTCCACTGAAGCTTTCTTT. As protein: CASSRTGTVSTEAFF.

The V and J genes are TRBV4-1 and TRBJ2-7, with 8 nucleotides matching TRBD2. With 4 bases clipped from V and 4 bases from J, the junction kept 6 bases outside the gene matches. From germline, CDR1 is MGHRA and CDR2 YSYEKL. The CDR3 totals 14 residues. DNA of the CDR3: TGCGCCAGCAGCCTGGGGACTAGTGCGTACGAGCAGTACTTC. Its translation: CASSLGTSAYEQYF.

This chain joins TRBV5-6 and TRBJ2-1; 8 nucleotides align to TRBD1. This CDR3 spans 16 amino acids. Germline V gene sequence: CDR1 SGHDT, CDR2 YYEEEE. Unmatched junction bases numbered 6, after V lost 4 bases and J lost 0 bases. The CDR3 loop is CASSLRTGSSYNEQFF. Written as DNA, the CDR3 is TGTGCCAGCAGCCTACGGACAGGGAGCTCCTACAATGAGCAGTTCTTC. Using reference TRBV5-6 and TRBJ2-1 for the parts outside the CDR3, the full variable domain is DAGVTQSPTHLIKTRGQQVTLRCSPKSGHDTVSWYQQALGQGPQFIFQYYEEEERQRGNFPDRFSGHQFPNYSSELNVNALLLGDSALYLCASSLRTGSSYNEQFFGPGTRLTVL.

CDR3 DNA: TGTGCCAGCAGCGAAGGCAAGACCTCCTACAATGAGCAGTTCTTC. Protein: CASSEGKTSYNEQFF. The V gene is TRBV9, the J gene TRBJ2-1; D is ambiguous. Germline V gene lookup returns CDR1 SGDLS and CDR2 YYNGEE. V was trimmed by 3 bases and J by 0 bases, leaving 10 bases between them. The CDR3 is 15 amino acids. The full variable domain, completed using reference TRBV9 and TRBJ2-1, is DSGVTQTPKHLITATGQRVTLRCSPRSGDLSVYWYQQSLDQGLQFLIQYYNGEERAKGNILERFSAQQFPDLHSELNLSSLELGDSALYFCASSEGKTSYNEQFFGPGTRLTVL.

The chain joins TRBV6-5 to TRBJ2-7; D is perhaps TRBD2 (6 bases). CDR3 length equals 14 residues. With 6 bases removed from V and 2 bases from J, the gap between germline ends came to 14 bases. Germline CDR1 MNHEY, CDR2 SVGAGI. CDR3 residues: CASSLGRHTYEQYF. The CDR3 DNA sequence: TGTGCCAGCAGCCTCGGGAGACATACCTACGAGCAGTACTTC.

This clone was seen more than once but under ten times. This chain joins TRBV20-1 and TRBJ1-5; D might be TRBD1 (5 bases). This CDR3 is 18 amino acids long. Germline V CDR1 and CDR2: DFQATT, SNEGSKA (reference sequence). The V end was cut by 3 bases, the J end by 3 bases, with 24 bases between. CDR3: CSASEFLDPGGNNQPQHF. In DNA, the CDR3 is TGCAGTGCTAGTGAGTTTTTGGACCCCGGGGGGAACAATCAGCCCCAGCATTTT.

This clone occurred a few times. This chain links TRBV6-4 with TRBJ2-1; D tentatively fits TRBD1 or TRBD2 (5 bases each). Germline V CDR1 and CDR2: MRHNA, SNTAGT. Trimming removed 4 bases from V and 12 bases from J, with 28 bases in between. The length of the CDR3 is 17 residues. In DNA form, the CDR3 reads TGTGCCAGCAGTGTTCCACCCCAACTCTTTACAGGCCGGGGGCAGTTCTTC. Translated: CASSVPPQLFTGRGQFF.

The V and J genes are TRBV30 and TRBJ1-3; D is uncertain. Germline loops: CDR1 GTSNPN, CDR2 SVGIG (reference sequence). This CDR3 has 14 residues. Trimming stripped 3 bases from V and 0 bases from J, with 9 bases between. The CDR3 is CAWSEGNSGNTIYF. CDR3 nucleotide sequence: TGTGCCTGGAGCGAGGGTAACTCTGGAAACACCATATATTTT.

The chain employs TRBV3-1 (or the pseudogene TRBV3-2) and TRBJ2-5, with 11 bases identical to TRBD1. This CDR3 is built from 15 residues. Trimming removed 5 bases from V and 6 bases from J; junction bases left unmatched: 8. In germline, CDR1 is LGHDT, CDR2 YNNKEL (reference sequence). The CDR3 loop is CASSKRTGGGKTQYF. CDR3 DNA: TGTGCCAGCAGCAAGAGGACAGGGGGCGGAAAGACCCAGTACTTC.

The V and J genes are TRBV7-2 and TRBJ1-5, with D hard to call. Germline V gene sequence: CDR1 SGHTA, CDR2 FQGNSA. This CDR3 region has 15 residues. V lost 1 base, J lost 3 bases, and 10 bases lay in between. CDR3 nucleotides: TGTGCCAGCAGCTTAGTATCAGGATACAATCAGCCCCAGCATTTT. Amino acid sequence: CASSLVSGYNQPQHF. Looking up the rest from reference TRBV7-2 and TRBJ1-5 gives the full variable domain: GAGVSQSPSNKVTEKGKDVELRCDPISGHTALYWYRQSLGQGLEFLIYFQGNSAPDKSGLPSDRFSAERTGGSVSTLTIQRTQQEDSAVYLCASSLVSGYNQPQHFGDGTRLSIL.

Only one count was recorded for this clone. The gene calls are TRBV6-2 or TRBV6-3 and TRBJ1-3; D uncertain. This CDR3 has 14 residues. Per germline, CDR1 MNHEY and CDR2 SVGEGT. The V end was cut by 4 bases, the J end by 0 bases, with 7 bases between. The CDR3 sequence: CASSFSHSGNTIYF. The DNA for the CDR3 is TGTGCCAGCAGTTTTAGCCACTCTGGAAACACCATATATTTT.

The V and J genes are TRBV10-3 and TRBJ2-1; D possibly corresponds to TRBD2 (5 bases). CDR3 length equals 14 residues. CDR1 and CDR2 from the germline V gene are ENHRY and SYGVKD. Trimming removed 8 bases at V and 0 bases at J, with 11 bases between. The CDR3 sequence: CAIAGESSYNEQFF. The CDR3 coding sequence is TGTGCCATCGCGGGCGAAAGCTCCTACAATGAGCAGTTCTTC.

The rearrangement uses TRBV27 and TRBJ1-2; the D gene is possibly TRBD1 (6 bases). CDR3 length equals 11 residues. CDR1 and CDR2 from the germline V gene are MNHEY and SMNVEV (reference sequence). V gave up 7 bases and J gave up 6 bases, with 9 bases separating them. In nucleotides, the CDR3 is TGTGCCAGCAAAACAGGGCATGGCTACACCTTC. Its translation is CASKTGHGYTF.

This chain joins TRBV4-2 and TRBJ1-5; 11 nucleotides line up with TRBD1. CDR3 length: 16 residues. The V gene end was trimmed by 0 bases and the J gene end by 11 bases; junction bases not matched to a gene: 9. Germline assignment: CDR1 LGHNA and CDR2 YNFKEQ. CDR3 in DNA: TGTGCCAGCAGCCAAGAAGAGGGACAGGGGGACAAGGCCCAGCATTTT. The encoded protein is CASSQEEGQGDKAQHF.

The chain joins TRBV29-1 to TRBJ1-3, with TRBD1 matching 7 bases. Germline CDR1 and CDR2: SQVTM and ANQGSEA. The length of the CDR3 is 14 residues. The ends lost 4 bases at V and 4 bases at J; junction bases unmatched: 7. The CDR3 bases are TGCAGCGTTGTGGGACAGCCCCAGGGAAACACCATATATTTT. Its protein product is CSVVGQPQGNTIYF.

This clone was recorded once. The chain recombines TRBV20-1 with TRBJ2-7; 9 bases match TRBD2. Germline V gives CDR1 DFQATT, CDR2 SNEGSKA (reference sequence). The junction had 9 bases not matched to a gene; V was cut back by 3 bases and J by 3 bases. CDR3 length: 15 residues. CDR3 bases: TGCAGTGCTAGTGTGGTGGCTAGCGGGAACTACGAGCAGTACTTC. This gives the protein CSASVVASGNYEQYF.

This chain links TRBV21-1 with TRBJ1-3; TRBD1, as called in the table, went unchecked against the DNA. TRBV21-1 is termed a pseudogene. CDR3 length: 17 residues. CDR3 loop: CASSNGHTESTRNTIYF. The CDR3 DNA is TGTGCCAGCAGCAACGGTCACACTGAATCGACAAGAAACACCATATATTTT.

The chain carries TRBV19 and TRBJ1-2; D remains unclear. The CDR3 sequence is 15 residues long. V shed 6 bases and J shed 1 base, with 15 bases lying between them. Looked up from germline, CDR1 is LNHDA and CDR2 is SQIVND (reference sequence). CDR3 region: CASREPNGFNYGYTF. DNA for the CDR3: TGTGCCAGTAGGGAGCCCAACGGGTTTAACTATGGCTACACCTTC.